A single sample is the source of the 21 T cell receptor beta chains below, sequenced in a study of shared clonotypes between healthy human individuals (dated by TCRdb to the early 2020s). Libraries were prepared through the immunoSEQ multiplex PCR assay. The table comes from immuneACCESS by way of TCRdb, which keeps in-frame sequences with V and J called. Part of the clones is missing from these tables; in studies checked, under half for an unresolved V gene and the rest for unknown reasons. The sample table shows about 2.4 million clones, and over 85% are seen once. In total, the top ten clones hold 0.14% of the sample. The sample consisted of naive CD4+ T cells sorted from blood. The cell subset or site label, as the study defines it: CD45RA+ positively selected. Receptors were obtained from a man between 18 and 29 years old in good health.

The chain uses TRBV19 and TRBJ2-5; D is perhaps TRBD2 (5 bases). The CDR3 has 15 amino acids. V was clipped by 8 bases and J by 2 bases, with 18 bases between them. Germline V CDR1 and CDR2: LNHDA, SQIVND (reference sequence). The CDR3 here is CASGHGELGQETQYF. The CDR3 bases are TGTGCCAGTGGGCACGGGGAGTTGGGGCAAGAGACCCAGTACTTC.

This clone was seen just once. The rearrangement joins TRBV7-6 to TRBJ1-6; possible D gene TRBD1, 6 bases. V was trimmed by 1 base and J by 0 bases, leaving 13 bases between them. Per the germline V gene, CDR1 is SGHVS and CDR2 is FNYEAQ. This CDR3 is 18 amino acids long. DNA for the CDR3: TGTGCCAGCAGCTTAGATCCAGGGGCGAGCTCCTATAATTCACCCCTCCACTTT. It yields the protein CASSLDPGASSYNSPLHF.

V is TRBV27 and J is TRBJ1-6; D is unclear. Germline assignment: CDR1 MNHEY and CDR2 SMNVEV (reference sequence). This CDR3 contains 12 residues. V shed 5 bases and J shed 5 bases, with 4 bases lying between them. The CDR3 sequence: CASSTNNSPLHF. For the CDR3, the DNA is TGTGCCAGCAGTACTAATAATTCACCCCTCCACTTT.

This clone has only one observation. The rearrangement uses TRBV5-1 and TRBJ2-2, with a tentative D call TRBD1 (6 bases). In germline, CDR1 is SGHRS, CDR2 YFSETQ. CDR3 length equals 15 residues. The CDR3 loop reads CASQGVRGNTGELFF. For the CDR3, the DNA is TGCGCTTCACAGGGCGTCAGGGGGAACACCGGGGAGCTGTTTTTT.

The CDR3 bases are TGCGCCAGCAGCCGGACTAGCGGGGGTGGTGAGCAGTTCTTC. It is translated as CASSRTSGGGEQFF. V gene TRBV4-1 combines with J gene TRBJ2-1, with 13 bases aligning to TRBD2. The V gene's germline CDR1 is MGHRA and CDR2 YSYEKL. This CDR3 is built from 14 residues. V lost 4 bases to trimming and J lost 9 bases; unmatched junction nucleotides: 3.

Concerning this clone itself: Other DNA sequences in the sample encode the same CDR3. The chain's CDR3 is CASSPQGTGANVLTF. As DNA, the CDR3 is TGTGCCAGCAGTCCACAGGGCACTGGGGCCAACGTCCTGACTTTC. The chain links TRBV7-2 to TRBJ2-6; D is perhaps TRBD1 (6 bases). Germline V lookup: CDR1 SGHTA, CDR2 FQGNSA. V lost 6 bases and J lost 2, with 11 bases in between. CDR3 length: 15 amino acids.

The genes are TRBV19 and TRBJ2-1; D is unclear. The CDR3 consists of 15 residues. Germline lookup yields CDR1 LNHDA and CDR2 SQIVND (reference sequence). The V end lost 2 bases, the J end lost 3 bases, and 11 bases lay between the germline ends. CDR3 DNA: TGTGCCAGTAGTATAACGGCACCCTTCTACAATGAGCAGTTCTTC. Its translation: CASSITAPFYNEQFF.

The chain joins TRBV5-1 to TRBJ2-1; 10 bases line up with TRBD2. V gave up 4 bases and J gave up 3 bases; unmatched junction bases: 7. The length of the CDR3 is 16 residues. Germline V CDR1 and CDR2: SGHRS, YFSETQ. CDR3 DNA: TGCGCCAGCAGCCAGCCGGGACTAGCGATCTACAATGAGCAGTTCTTC. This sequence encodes CASSQPGLAIYNEQFF.

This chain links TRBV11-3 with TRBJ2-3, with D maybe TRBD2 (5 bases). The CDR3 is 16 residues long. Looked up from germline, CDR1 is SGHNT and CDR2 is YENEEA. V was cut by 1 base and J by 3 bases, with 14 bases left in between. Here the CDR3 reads CASSLGSAPLTDTQYF. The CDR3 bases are TGTGCCAGCAGCTTAGGTAGCGCGCCGCTTACAGATACGCAGTATTTT.

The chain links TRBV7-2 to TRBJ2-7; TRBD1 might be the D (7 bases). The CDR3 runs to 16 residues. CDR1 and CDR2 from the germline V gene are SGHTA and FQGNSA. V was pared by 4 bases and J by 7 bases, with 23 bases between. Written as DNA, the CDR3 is TGTGCCAGCAGCTCTAGGCGGAGGGGGCAATTGCGAGAGCAGTACTTC. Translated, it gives CASSSRRRGQLREQYF. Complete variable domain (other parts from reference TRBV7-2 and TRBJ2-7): GAGVSQSPSNKVTEKGKDVELRCDPISGHTALYWYRQSLGQGLEFLIYFQGNSAPDKSGLPSDRFSAERTGGSVSTLTIQRTQQEDSAVYLCASSSRRRGQLREQYFGPGTRLTVT.

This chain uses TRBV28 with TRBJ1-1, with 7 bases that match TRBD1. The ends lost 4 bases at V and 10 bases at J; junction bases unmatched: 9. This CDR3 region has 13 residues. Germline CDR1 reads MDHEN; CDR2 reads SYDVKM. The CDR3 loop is CASSSTKGAGAFF. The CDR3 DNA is TGTGCCAGCAGTTCGACGAAGGGGGCGGGAGCTTTCTTT.

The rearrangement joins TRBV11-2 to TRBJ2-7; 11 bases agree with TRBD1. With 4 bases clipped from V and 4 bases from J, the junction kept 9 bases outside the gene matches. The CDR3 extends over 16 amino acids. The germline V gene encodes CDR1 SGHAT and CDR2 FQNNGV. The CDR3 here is CASSSPRGDRGYEQYF. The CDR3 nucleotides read TGTGCCAGCAGCTCCCCACGGGGGGACAGGGGGTACGAGCAGTACTTC.

CDR3 protein: CASSPGGNSPLHF. The CDR3 DNA sequence: TGTGCCAGCAGTCCCGGCGGTAATTCACCCCTCCACTTT. The gene calls are TRBV27 and TRBJ1-6; no definite D call. Germline V gene sequence: CDR1 MNHEY, CDR2 SMNVEV (reference sequence). The V end lost 5 bases, the J end lost 6 bases, and 8 bases lay between the germline ends. CDR3 length equals 13 residues.

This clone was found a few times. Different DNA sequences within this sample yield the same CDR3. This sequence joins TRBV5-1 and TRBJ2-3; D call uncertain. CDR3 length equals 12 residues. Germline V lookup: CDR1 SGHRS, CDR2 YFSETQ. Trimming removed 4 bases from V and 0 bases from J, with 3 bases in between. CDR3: CASSVSTDTQYF. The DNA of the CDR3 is TGCGCCAGCAGCGTTAGCACAGATACGCAGTATTTT.

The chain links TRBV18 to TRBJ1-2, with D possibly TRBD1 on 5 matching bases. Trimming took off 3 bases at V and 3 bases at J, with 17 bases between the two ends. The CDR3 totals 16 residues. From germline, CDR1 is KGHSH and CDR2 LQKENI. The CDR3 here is CASSPTIEGLDYGYTF. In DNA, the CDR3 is TGTGCCAGCTCACCTACGATCGAGGGGCTGGACTATGGCTACACCTTC.

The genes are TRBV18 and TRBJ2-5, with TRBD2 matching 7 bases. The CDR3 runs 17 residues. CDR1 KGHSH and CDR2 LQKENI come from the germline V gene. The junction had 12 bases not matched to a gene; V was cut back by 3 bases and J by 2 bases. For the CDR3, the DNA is TGTGCCAGCTCACCCCTCACAGCGAGGGAGGGACAAGAGACCCAGTACTTC. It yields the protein CASSPLTAREGQETQYF.

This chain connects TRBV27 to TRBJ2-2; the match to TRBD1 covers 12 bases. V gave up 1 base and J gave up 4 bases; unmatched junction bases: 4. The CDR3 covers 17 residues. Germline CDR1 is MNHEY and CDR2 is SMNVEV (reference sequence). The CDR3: CASSLWGTGGFTGELFF. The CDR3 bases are TGTGCCAGCAGTTTATGGGGGACAGGGGGCTTCACCGGGGAGCTGTTTTTT.

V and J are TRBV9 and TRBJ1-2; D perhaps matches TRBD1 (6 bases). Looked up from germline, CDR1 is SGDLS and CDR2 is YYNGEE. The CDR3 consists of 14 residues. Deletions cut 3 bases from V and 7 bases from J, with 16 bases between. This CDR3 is CASSGYAGARGYTF. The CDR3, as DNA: TGTGCCAGCAGCGGATACGCGGGGGCGCGTGGCTACACCTTC. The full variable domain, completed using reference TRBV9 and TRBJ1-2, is DSGVTQTPKHLITATGQRVTLRCSPRSGDLSVYWYQQSLDQGLQFLIQYYNGEERAKGNILERFSAQQFPDLHSELNLSSLELGDSALYFCASSGYAGARGYTFGSGTRLTVV.

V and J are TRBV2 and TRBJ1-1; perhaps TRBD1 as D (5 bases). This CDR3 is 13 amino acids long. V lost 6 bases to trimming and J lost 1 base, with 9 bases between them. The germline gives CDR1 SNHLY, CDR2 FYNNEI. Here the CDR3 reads CASRKGPNTEAFF. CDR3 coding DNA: TGTGCCAGCAGAAAGGGGCCGAACACTGAAGCTTTCTTT.

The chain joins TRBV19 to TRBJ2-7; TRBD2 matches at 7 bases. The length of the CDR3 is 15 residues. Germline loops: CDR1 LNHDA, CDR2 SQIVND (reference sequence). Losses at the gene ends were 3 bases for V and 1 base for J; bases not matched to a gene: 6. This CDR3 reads CASSIESGKSYEQYF. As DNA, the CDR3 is TGTGCCAGTAGTATCGAAAGCGGGAAATCCTACGAGCAGTACTTC.

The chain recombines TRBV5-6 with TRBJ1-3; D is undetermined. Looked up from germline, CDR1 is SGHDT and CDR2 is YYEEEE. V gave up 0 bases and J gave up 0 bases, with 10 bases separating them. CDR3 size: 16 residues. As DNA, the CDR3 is TGTGCCAGCAGCTTGGTAGTTACGTCCTCTGGAAACACCATATATTTT. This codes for CASSLVVTSSGNTIYF.